This T cell receptor (beta chain) was identified in a study of T cells in Graves' hyperthyroidism and ophthalmopathy. Study-wide results and caveats: By a 13 V-J model, ophthalmopathy was set apart from stable hyperthyroidism.

Details on this clonotype: Its antigen is not identified. The junction departs from germline at one end; a sequencing error may be responsible.

RNA transcripts provided the source from which TCR beta CDR3 regions were amplified. HTBI primers were used for first-round RT-PCR of the TCR CDR3. TCRdb itself ran the multiplex PCR reads through MiXCR, one entry per CDR3 protein. This table has more than 350,000 distinct CDR3 sequences, around 15% appearing once. The CDR3 has 11 residues. In germline, CDR1 is MDHEN, CDR2 SYDVKM. It was uncontrolled infection, other autoimmune disease, pregnancy or lactation that excluded patients. Each diagnosis was grounded in clinical symptoms, serum thyroxine and TRAb, thyroid ultrasound, and orbital computed tomography. From more than 8 ml of fresh peripheral blood, PBMCs were isolated.

The sample consisted of blood. The source is an older woman with Graves' ophthalmopathy. The gene calls are TRBV28 and TRBJ2-7; D not resolved. This CDR3 is CANSLSAEQYF. In DNA, the CDR3 is TGTGCCAACAGTTTATCCGCAGAGCAGTACTTC.